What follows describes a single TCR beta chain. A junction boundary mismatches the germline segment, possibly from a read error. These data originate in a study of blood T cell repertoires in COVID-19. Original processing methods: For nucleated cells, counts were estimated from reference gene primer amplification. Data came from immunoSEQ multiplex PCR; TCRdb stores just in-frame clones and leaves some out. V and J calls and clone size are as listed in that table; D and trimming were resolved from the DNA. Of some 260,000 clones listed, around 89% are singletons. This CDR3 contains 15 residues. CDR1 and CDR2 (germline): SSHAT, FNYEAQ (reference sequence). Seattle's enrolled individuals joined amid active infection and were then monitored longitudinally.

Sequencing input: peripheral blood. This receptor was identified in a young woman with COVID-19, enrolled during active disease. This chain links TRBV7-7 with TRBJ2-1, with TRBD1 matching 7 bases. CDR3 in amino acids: CASSSSPGTENEQFF. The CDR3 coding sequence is TGTGCTAGCAGCTCGAGTCCCGGGACAGAGAATGAGCAGTTCTTC.